The rows below give T cell receptor beta chains drawn from one sample of a study of OX40 agonist ivuxolimab in advanced cancers. The data were produced by immunoSEQ multiplex PCR, yet TCRdb's version contains in-frame clones alone and is incomplete. The sample holds roughly 80,000 clones; 70% to 90% are singletons and the top ten take roughly 0.66%. The starting material was CD4+ or CD8+ T cells sorted from blood, obtained in a trial of the OX40 agonist ivuxolimab. These receptors came from an adult with an advanced solid tumor such as melanoma, head and neck, liver or kidney cancer. The CDR3 runs from the conserved cysteine through the conserved F or W. D genes are given only for firm matches. For some rows the clone size is stated as once, few or many, or as a class when expanded; others skip it.

V	J	size	D	CDR3	DNA
TRBV6-1	TRBJ2-2	.	TRBD1	CANRGFNTGELFF	TGTGCCAACAGGGGATTCAACACCGGGGAGCTGTTTTTT
TRBV7-3	TRBJ2-1	.	TRBD2	CASSPTGLAGGNEQFF	TGTGCCAGCAGCCCGACGGGACTAGCGGGGGGTAATGAGCAGTTCTTC
TRBV5-1	TRBJ2-1	.	.	CASSPQNRGAGYNEQFF	TGCGCCAGCAGCCCACAAAACCGGGGGGCAGGCTACAATGAGCAGTTCTTC
TRBV5-1	TRBJ1-4	few	.	CASSPDPNEKLFF	TGCGCCAGCAGCCCGGACCCTAATGAAAAACTGTTTTTT
TRBV2	TRBJ2-7	.	TRBD2	CASRDFSGGSSYEQYF	TGTGCCAGCAGAGACTTTAGCGGGGGGAGCTCCTACGAGCAGTACTTC
TRBV6-1	TRBJ1-1	.	.	CASSEGQGIKAFF	TGTGCCAGCAGTGAGGGGCAGGGCATAAAAGCTTTCTTT
TRBV5-1	TRBJ2-1	.	TRBD1	CASSLQGAGSYNEQFF	TGCGCCAGCAGCTTACAGGGGGCGGGATCCTACAATGAGCAGTTCTTC
TRBV5-6	TRBJ2-5	.	.	CASSSRVAGEETQYF	TGTGCCAGCAGCTCCAGGGTGGCAGGGGAAGAGACCCAGTACTTC
TRBV15	TRBJ2-1	once	TRBD2	CATSTGLAGENEQFF	TGTGCCACCAGCACAGGGCTAGCGGGGGAGAATGAGCAGTTCTTC
TRBV7-2	TRBJ1-5	.	TRBD1	CASGQGAGQPQHF	TGTGCCAGCGGACAGGGGGCTGGTCAGCCCCAGCATTTT
TRBV7-9	TRBJ1-1	.	.	CASSSQRTEAFF	TGTGCCAGCAGCTCACAGAGAACTGAAGCTTTCTTT
TRBV4-3	TRBJ2-5	.	.	CASSQITGSETQYF	TGCGCCAGCAGCCAAATAACAGGGTCAGAGACCCAGTACTTC
TRBV30	TRBJ1-1	.	.	CAWSLMLNTEAFF	TGTGCCTGGAGTCTAATGCTGAACACTGAAGCTTTCTTT
TRBV21-1	TRBJ1-5	once	.	CASSKESLERQGKGQPQHF	TGTGCCAGCAGCAAAGAAAGTCTCGAGAGACAGGGGAAGGGTCAGCCCCAGCATTTT
TRBV6-4	TRBJ1-6	.	.	CASRSTDYNSPLHF	TGTGCCAGCAGGTCGACCGACTATAATTCACCCCTCCACTTT
TRBV4-2	TRBJ2-7	.	.	CASSAMLGGREQYF	TGTGCCAGCAGCGCAATGCTCGGGGGTCGCGAGCAGTACTTC
TRBV28	TRBJ1-2	.	.	CASRTTGQVYGYTF	TGTGCCAGCAGAACCACTGGACAAGTCTATGGCTACACCTTC
TRBV4-2	TRBJ1-1	.	.	CASSTLEGNTEAFF	TGTGCCAGCAGCACGCTCGAGGGGAACACTGAAGCTTTCTTT
TRBV7-9	TRBJ2-2	.	TRBD1	CASSEDRTGNTGELFF	TGTGCCAGCAGCGAAGACCGGACAGGGAACACCGGGGAGCTGTTTTTT
TRBV6-1	TRBJ2-5	.	TRBD1	CASSEGQQETQYF	TGTGCCAGCAGTGAGGGACAGCAAGAGACCCAGTACTTC
TRBV2	TRBJ2-1	.	TRBD2	CASSGLAEYNEQFF	TGTGCCAGCAGTGGGCTAGCGGAGTACAATGAGCAGTTCTTC
TRBV11-2	TRBJ2-6	.	.	CASSPRISGANVLTF	TGTGCCAGCAGCCCTCGGATCTCTGGGGCCAACGTCCTGACTTTC